Sequencing of this T cell receptor (beta chain) was carried out in a study of T cells in Graves' hyperthyroidism and ophthalmopathy. Study-level findings and limits: Blood also showed most of the thyroid clonotypes that were expanded above 0.001.

A word on this clonotype: The antigen is not known. A much larger clone is a single base away; this may be a read error.

The germline V and J ends were trimmed by 4 bases and 2 bases, with 9 bases remaining between them. CDR3 size: 13 residues. Germline CDR1 and CDR2: SGHAT and FQDESV (reference sequence). Using RNA transcripts as the source, TCR beta CDR3 regions were amplified. TCR CDR3 underwent first-round RT-PCR with the HTBI primer set. One entry per CDR3 protein results from TCRdb running MiXCR on the multiplex PCR reads. The table includes a few hundred thousand distinct CDR3 sequences, about 18% detected once. The rearrangement links TRBV11-1 to TRBJ2-7; D ambiguous. Sequences were obtained from blood. This clonotype was sampled from a man aged 18-30 years with Graves' ophthalmopathy. The CDR3 protein is CASSSSRAYEQYF. The CDR3 coding sequence is TGTGCCAGCAGCTCGTCCCGGGCCTACGAGCAGTACTTC.